This entry concerns a single T cell receptor beta chain. Method: immunoSEQ multiplex PCR; TCRdb's copy keeps in-frame clones and lacks some. Seen here are over 300,000 clones, around 92% observed once, and the top ten hold 0.95% to 1.5%. The sample is drawn from a study of blood T cell repertoires in COVID-19. Across the whole study: In each case, the material was cDNA or gDNA derived from T cells, B-cell-depleted T cells, or PBMCs.

Trimming removed 5 bases at V and 6 bases at J, with 17 bases between. Germline V gene data show CDR1 as LNHNV and CDR2 as YYDKDF (reference sequence). The CDR3 contains 14 residues. What was sequenced was peripheral blood. The gene calls are TRBV15 and TRBJ2-7; D perhaps matches TRBD1 (5 bases). The clonotype was recovered from a middle-aged man with acute or convalescent COVID-19. The CDR3 nucleotides are TGTGCCACCAGCGAGAAGGGGCCCCTCGGCGAGCAGTACTTC. This encodes CATSEKGPLGEQYF. Drawing the rest from reference TRBV15 and TRBJ2-7, the complete variable domain is DAMVIQNPRYQVTQFGKPVTLSCSQTLNHNVMYWYQQKSSQAPKLLFHYYDKDFNNEADTPDNFQSRRPNTSFCFLDIRSPGLGDTAMYLCATSEKGPLGEQYFGPGTRLTVT.